The rows below give T cell receptor beta chains drawn from one sample of a study of chemoradiotherapy in HPV16-positive cancers. Assay: immunoSEQ multiplex PCR; the TCRdb copy retains only in-frame clones and omits some. Of about 14,000 clones listed, approximately 72% are singletons. Specimen collection occurred from a patient who underwent chemoradiotherapy. Receptors originate from a human donor with HPV-associated anogenital cancer. CDR3s include the opening cysteine and the closing phenylalanine or tryptophan. D genes are given only for firm matches. Clone sizes are given selectively: once, few, many, or a class where the clone is expanded.

d_call cdr3_length clone_size j_call v_call cdr3_aa cdr3_nt
TRBD2 15 NA TRBJ2-7 TRBV7-9 CASSLVAGGTYEQYF TGTGCCAGCAGCTTAGTGGCGGGAGGGACCTACGAGCAGTACTTC
TRBD2 16 NA TRBJ2-2 TRBV6-4 CASSDSPSGATGELFF TGTGCCAGCAGTGACTCCCCTAGCGGAGCTACCGGGGAGCTGTTTTTT
NA 12 NA TRBJ2-3 TRBV6-5 CASSYSGGTQYF TGTGCCAGCAGTTACTCGGGGGGTACGCAGTATTTT
NA 13 few TRBJ1-1 TRBV27 CASSLAGNTEAFF TGTGCCAGCAGTTTAGCAGGGAACACTGAAGCTTTCTTT
TRBD1 14 few TRBJ1-5 TRBV6-5 CATAPPGGGQPQHF TGTGCCACCGCACCTCCAGGGGGCGGACAGCCCCAGCATTTT
NA 14 NA TRBJ1-2 TRBV29-1 CSGGSGFVGYGYTF TGCAGCGGGGGGTCGGGTTTTGTAGGCTATGGCTACACCTTC
NA 15 once TRBJ2-7 TRBV27 CASSHNRDRGDEQYF TGTGCCAGCAGTCATAACCGGGACCGGGGAGACGAGCAGTACTTC
NA 17 NA TRBJ2-2 TRBV19 CASNQGTQASNTGELFF TGTGCCAGTAACCAGGGCACGCAAGCTTCGAACACCGGGGAGCTGTTTTTT
TRBD2 17 NA TRBJ2-3 TRBV4-1 CASSQEPTSGSTDTQYF TGCGCCAGCAGCCAAGAGCCTACTAGCGGGAGTACAGATACGCAGTATTTT
NA 13 NA TRBJ1-1 TRBV2 CASSVRGGEGAFF TGTGCCAGCAGTGTCAGGGGAGGGGAAGGAGCTTTCTTT
NA 14 NA TRBJ2-1 TRBV7-9 CASSLISAQGEQFF TGTGCCAGCAGCTTAATCAGCGCCCAGGGTGAGCAGTTCTTC
NA 14 NA TRBJ2-3 TRBV6-5 CASSYSGRTDTQYF TGTGCCAGCAGTTACAGCGGACGCACAGATACGCAGTATTTT
TRBD2 18 medium-sized TRBJ2-7 TRBV9 CASSVADAPSGGTYEQYF TGTGCCAGCAGCGTAGCCGACGCCCCTAGCGGGGGAACCTACGAGCAGTACTTC
NA 13 few TRBJ2-7 TRBV11-2 CASSPTGREWMYF TGTGCCAGCAGCCCTACTGGGCGGGAATGGATGTACTTC
NA 14 NA TRBJ1-1 TRBV5-1 CASSLGRVDAEAFF TGCGCCAGCAGCTTGGGCAGGGTCGACGCTGAAGCTTTCTTT
TRBD2 15 NA TRBJ2-1 TRBV11-2 CASSLERDSYNEQFF TGTGCCAGCAGCTTGGAGCGGGACTCCTACAATGAGCAGTTCTTC
NA 13 few TRBJ2-7 TRBV21-1 CASSLWSGYEQYF TGTGCCAGCAGCCTATGGAGCGGCTACGAGCAGTACTTC
NA 16 NA TRBJ1-4 TRBV7-9 CASSLGQGGTNEKLFF TGTGCCAGCAGCTTAGGCCAGGGAGGGACTAATGAAAAACTGTTTTTT
NA 15 few TRBJ1-5 TRBV7-8 CASSPRLISNQPQHF TGTGCCAGCAGCCCGAGACTGATTAGTAATCAGCCCCAGCATTTT
NA 18 NA TRBJ2-4 TRBV4-1 CASSQDQGASNIKNIQYF TGCGCCAGCAGCCAAGATCAAGGAGCATCTAATATTAAAAACATTCAGTACTTC
NA 15 NA TRBJ1-5 TRBV19 CASSMSRKYDQPQHF TGTGCCAGTAGTATGTCCAGGAAATACGATCAGCCCCAGCATTTT